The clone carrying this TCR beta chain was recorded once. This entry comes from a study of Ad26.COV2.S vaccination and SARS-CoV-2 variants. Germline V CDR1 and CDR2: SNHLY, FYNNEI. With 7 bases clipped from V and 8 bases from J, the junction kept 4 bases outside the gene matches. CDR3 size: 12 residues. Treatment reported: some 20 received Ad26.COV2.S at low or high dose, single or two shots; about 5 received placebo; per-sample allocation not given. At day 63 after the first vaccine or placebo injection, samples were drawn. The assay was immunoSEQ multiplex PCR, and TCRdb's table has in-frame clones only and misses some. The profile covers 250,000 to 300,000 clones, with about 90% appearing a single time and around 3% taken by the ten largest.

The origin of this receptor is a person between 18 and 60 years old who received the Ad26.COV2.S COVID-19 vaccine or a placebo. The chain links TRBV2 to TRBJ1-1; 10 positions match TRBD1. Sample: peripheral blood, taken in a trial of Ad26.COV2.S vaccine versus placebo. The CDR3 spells CASIDRGREAFF. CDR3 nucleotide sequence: TGTGCCAGCATCGACAGGGGGCGCGAAGCTTTCTTT.